This TCR beta chain was observed in a study of blood T cell repertoires in COVID-19. In the study overall: Sites in the United States, Italy and Spain provided acute and convalescent COVID-19 samples. In each case, the material was cDNA or gDNA derived from T cells, B-cell-depleted T cells, or PBMCs.

In the original processing: Amplification from reference gene primers served as the basis for estimated nucleated cell counts. Measured with immunoSEQ multiplex PCR; TCRdb has only the in-frame clones, and not every one. D and trimming were read from the DNA, whereas the V and J calls and clone size are those reported in that table. The profile shows approximately 44,000 clones, around 79% of them singletons. Trimming took off 6 bases at V and 9 bases at J, with 24 bases between the two ends. This CDR3 is 16 amino acids long. Per germline, CDR1 MNHEY and CDR2 SVGAGI. This clonotype originated in a woman older than 75 with acute or convalescent COVID-19. Sequencing used peripheral blood. The V call is TRBV6-5, the J call TRBJ1-3; D is perhaps TRBD1 (6 bases). CDR3: CASRYRARGPEGTIYF. The CDR3 bases are TGTGCCAGCAGATACAGGGCTCGCGGGCCGGAGGGCACCATATATTTT.